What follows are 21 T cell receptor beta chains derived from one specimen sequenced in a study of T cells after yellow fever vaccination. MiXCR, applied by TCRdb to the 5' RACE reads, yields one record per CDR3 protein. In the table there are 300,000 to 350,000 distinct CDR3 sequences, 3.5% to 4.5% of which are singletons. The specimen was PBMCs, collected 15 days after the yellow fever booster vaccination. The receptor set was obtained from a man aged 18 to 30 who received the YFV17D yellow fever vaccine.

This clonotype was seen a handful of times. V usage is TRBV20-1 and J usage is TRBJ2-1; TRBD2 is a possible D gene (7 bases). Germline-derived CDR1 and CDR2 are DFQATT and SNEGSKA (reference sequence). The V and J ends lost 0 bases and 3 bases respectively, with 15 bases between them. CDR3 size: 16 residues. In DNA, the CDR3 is TGCAGTGCTAGAGATGGAAGGGGGGGAAGCTACAATGAGCAGTTCTTC. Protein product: CSARDGRGGSYNEQFF.

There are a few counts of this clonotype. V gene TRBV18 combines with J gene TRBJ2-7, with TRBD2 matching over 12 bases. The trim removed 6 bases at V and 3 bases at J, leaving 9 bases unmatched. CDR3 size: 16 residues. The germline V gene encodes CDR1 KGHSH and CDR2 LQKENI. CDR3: CASSRKLAGGYYEQYF. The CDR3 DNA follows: TGTGCCAGCTCCCGGAAACTAGCGGGGGGTTACTACGAGCAGTACTTC. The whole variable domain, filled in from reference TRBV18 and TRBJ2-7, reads NAGVMQNPRHLVRRRGQEARLRCSPMKGHSHVYWYRQLPEEGLKFMVYLQKENIIDESGMPKERFSAEFPKEGPSILRIQQVVRGDSAAYFCASSRKLAGGYYEQYFGPGTRLTVT.

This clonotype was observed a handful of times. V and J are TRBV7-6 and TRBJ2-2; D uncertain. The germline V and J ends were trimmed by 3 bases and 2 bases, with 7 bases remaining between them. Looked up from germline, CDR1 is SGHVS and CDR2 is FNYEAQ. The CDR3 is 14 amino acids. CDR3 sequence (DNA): TGTGCCAGCAGCTTTCAGACTAACACCGGGGAGCTGTTTTTT. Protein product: CASSFQTNTGELFF. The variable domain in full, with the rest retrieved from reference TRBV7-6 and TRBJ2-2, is GAGVSQSPRYKVTKRGQDVALRCDPISGHVSLYWYRQALGQGPEFLTYFNYEAQQDKSGLPNDRFSAERPEGSISTLTIQRTEQRDSAMYRCASSFQTNTGELFFGEGSRLTVL.

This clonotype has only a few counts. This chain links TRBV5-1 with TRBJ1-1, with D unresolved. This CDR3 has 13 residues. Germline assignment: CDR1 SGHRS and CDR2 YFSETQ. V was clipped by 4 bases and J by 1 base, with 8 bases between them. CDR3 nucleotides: TGCGCCAGCAGCATCAATGCGAACACTGAAGCTTTCTTT. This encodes CASSINANTEAFF.

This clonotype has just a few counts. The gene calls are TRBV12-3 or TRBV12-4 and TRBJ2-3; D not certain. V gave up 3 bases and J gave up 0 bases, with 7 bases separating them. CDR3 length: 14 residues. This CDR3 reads CASSFEVSTDTQYF. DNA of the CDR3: TGTGCCAGCAGTTTCGAGGTTAGCACAGATACGCAGTATTTT.

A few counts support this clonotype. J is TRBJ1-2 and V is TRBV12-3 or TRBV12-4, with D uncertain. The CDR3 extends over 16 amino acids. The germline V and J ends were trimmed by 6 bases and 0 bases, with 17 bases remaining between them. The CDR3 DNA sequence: TGTGCCAGCAGAAGTCGCGACGGACGGGCTAACTATGGCTACACCTTC. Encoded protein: CASRSRDGRANYGYTF.

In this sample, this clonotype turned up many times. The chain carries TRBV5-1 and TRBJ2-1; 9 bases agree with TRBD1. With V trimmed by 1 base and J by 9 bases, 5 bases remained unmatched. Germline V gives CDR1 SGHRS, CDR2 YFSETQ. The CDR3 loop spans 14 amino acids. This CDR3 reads CASSLSGQGVEQFF. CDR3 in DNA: TGCGCCAGCAGCTTGTCGGGACAGGGAGTTGAGCAGTTCTTC.

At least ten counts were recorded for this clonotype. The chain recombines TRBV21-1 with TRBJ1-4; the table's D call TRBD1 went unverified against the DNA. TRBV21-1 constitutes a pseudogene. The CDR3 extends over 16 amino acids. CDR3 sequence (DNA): TGTGCCAGCAGCAGAAACCGGACAGGGGGCATTGAAAAACTGTTTTTT. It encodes CASSRNRTGGIEKLFF.

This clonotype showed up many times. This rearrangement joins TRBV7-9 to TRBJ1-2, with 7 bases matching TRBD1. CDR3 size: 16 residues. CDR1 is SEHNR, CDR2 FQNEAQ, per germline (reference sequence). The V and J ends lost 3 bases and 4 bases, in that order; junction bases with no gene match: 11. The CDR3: CASSLGQTGLGYGYTF. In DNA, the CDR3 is TGTGCCAGCAGCTTGGGCCAGACAGGGTTGGGCTATGGCTACACCTTC.

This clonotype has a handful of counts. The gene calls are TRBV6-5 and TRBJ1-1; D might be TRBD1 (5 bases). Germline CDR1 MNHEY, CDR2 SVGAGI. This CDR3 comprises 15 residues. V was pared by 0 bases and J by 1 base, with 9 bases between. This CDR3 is CASSYSWGGNTEAFF. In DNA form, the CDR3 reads TGTGCCAGCAGTTACTCTTGGGGGGGGAACACTGAAGCTTTCTTT.

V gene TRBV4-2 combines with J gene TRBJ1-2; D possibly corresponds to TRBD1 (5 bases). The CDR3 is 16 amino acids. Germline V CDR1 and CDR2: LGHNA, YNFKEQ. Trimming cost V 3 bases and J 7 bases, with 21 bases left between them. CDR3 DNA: TGTGCCAGCAGCCAGGACCAGGGACCGATCACGGGTGGCTACACCTTC. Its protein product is CASSQDQGPITGGYTF.

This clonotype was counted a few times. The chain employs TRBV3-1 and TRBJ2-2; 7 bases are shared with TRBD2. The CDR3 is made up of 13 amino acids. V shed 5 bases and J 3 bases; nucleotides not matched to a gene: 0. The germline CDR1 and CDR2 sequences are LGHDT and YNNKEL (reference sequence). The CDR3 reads CASSGLDTGELFF. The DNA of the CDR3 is TGTGCCAGCAGCGGACTAGACACCGGGGAGCTGTTTTTT.

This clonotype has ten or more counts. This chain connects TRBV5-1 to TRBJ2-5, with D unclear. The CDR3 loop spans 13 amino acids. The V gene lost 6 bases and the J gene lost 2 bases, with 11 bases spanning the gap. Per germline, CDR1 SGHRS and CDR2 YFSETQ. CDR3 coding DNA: TGCGCCAGCACCGCGTCTGGGCAAGAGACCCAGTACTTC. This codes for CASTASGQETQYF.

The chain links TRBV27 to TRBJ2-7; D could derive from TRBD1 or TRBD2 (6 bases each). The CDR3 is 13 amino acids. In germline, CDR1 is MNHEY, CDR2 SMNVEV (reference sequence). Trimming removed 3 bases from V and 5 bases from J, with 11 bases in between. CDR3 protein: CASSFYREDEQYF. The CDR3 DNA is TGTGCCAGCAGTTTTTACAGGGAGGACGAGCAGTACTTC.

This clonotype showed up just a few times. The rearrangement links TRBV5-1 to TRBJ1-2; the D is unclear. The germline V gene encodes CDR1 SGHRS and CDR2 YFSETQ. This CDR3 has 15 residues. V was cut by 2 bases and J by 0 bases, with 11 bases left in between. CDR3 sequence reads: CASSFYPRANYGYTF. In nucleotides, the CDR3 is TGCGCCAGCAGCTTCTACCCTCGAGCTAACTATGGCTACACCTTC.

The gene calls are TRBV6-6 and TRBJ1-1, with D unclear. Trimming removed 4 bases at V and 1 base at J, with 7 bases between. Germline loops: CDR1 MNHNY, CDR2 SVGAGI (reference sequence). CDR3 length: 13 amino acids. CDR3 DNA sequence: TGTGCCAGCAGTTCCCCTCGGAACACTGAAGCTTTCTTT. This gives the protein CASSSPRNTEAFF.

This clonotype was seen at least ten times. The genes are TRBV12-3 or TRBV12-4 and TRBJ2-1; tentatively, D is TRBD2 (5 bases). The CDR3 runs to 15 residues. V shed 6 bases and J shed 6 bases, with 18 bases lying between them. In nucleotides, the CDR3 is TGTGCCAGCAGGCCCCTAGCCCCTAAGGGCAATGAGCAGTTCTTC. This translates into CASRPLAPKGNEQFF.

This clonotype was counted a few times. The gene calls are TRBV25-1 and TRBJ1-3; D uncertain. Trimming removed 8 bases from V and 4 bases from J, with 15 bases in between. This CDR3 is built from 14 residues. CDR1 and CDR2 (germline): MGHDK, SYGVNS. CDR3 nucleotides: TGTGCCAGCGCCTCGGGTGCACAAGGAAACACCATATATTTT. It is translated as CASASGAQGNTIYF.

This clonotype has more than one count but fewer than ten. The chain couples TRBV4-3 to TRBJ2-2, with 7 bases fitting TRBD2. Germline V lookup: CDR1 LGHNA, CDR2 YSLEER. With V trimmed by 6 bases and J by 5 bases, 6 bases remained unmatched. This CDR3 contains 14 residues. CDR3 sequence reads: CASRAVGGTGELFF. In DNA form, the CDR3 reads TGCGCCAGCAGGGCGGTGGGGGGGACCGGGGAGCTGTTTTTT.

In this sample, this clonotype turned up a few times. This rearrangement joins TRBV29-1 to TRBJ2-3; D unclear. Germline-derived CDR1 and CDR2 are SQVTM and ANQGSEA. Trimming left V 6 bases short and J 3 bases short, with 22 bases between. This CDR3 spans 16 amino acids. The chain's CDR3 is CSVTGGPSVPTDTQYF. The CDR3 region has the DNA TGCAGCGTGACCGGTGGGCCCTCGGTCCCTACAGATACGCAGTATTTT.

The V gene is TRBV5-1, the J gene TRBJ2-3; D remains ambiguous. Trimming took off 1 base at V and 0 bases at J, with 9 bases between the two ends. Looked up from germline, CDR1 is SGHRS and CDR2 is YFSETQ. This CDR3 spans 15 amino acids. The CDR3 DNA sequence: TGCGCCAGCAGCTTGACTCCGTCAAGCACAGATACGCAGTATTTT. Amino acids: CASSLTPSSTDTQYF. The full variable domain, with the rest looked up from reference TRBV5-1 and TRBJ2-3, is KAGVTQTPRYLIKTRGQQVTLSCSPISGHRSVSWYQQTPGQGLQFLFEYFSETQRNKGNFPGRFSGRQFSNSRSEMNVSTLELGDSALYLCASSLTPSSTDTQYFGPGTRLTVL.